This record concerns one TCR beta chain sequence. Its antigen is not identified. The identical CDR3 is also encoded by other nucleotide sequences in the sample. The germline gives CDR1 SGHRS, CDR2 YFSETQ. Trimming took 3 bases from V and 0 from J; bases not matched to a gene: 2. CDR3 length: 15 amino acids. These data are taken from a study of cytomegalovirus exposure and HLA in healthy donors. Overall study results and limits: Per a later analysis, HLA-associated TCR beta chains showed more clonal expansion than other, equally common TCR beta chains. Within the data, a cluster of highly shared sequence variants was likely a sequencing artifact.

The PCR was carried out with 60 Vbeta primers and 13 Jbeta primers. Repertoires were generated with immunoSEQ multiplex PCR, while TCRdb's copy carries only in-frame clones and drops some. The sample yields 150,000 to 200,000 clones, under 85% seen once. Sequenced sample: PBMCs. The chain recombines TRBV5-1 with TRBJ2-2; TRBD1 matches at 7 bases. This clonotype originated in a man between 18 and 35 years old in good health and CMV-seronegative. CDR3: CASSSGQTNTGELFF. The CDR3 DNA is TGCGCCAGCAGCTCGGGACAGACGAACACCGGGGAGCTGTTTTTT.